This TCR beta chain was recovered during a study of blood T cells in healthy people across ages. As for the study in general: When template switching was applied, about one barcoded beta molecule was captured per two T cells.

Study-wide results and caveats: The diversity estimates, figures obtained from one million T cells, were considered underestimates.

A second PCR, run for about 7 to 11 cycles, used a sample-barcoded 5' primer plus a J-beta primer mix. Each CDR3 protein is one row after TCRdb ran MiXCR on the 5' RACE reads. The sample contains approximately 2,000,000 distinct CDR3 sequences, about 39% of which appear only once. Germline V gene data show CDR1 as MDHEN and CDR2 as SYDVKM. This CDR3 contains 14 residues. Trimming took 4 bases from V and 5 from J, leaving 14 bases between them. Points on this clonotype: Its specificity is unknown.

The clonotype was recovered from a human donor in good health. Sequenced input: blood. This chain uses TRBV28 with TRBJ1-2; D gene unclear. The CDR3 nucleotides read TGTGCCAGCAGTTCAGAGCCTAACTATTATGGCTACACCTTC. Its translation: CASSSEPNYYGYTF.